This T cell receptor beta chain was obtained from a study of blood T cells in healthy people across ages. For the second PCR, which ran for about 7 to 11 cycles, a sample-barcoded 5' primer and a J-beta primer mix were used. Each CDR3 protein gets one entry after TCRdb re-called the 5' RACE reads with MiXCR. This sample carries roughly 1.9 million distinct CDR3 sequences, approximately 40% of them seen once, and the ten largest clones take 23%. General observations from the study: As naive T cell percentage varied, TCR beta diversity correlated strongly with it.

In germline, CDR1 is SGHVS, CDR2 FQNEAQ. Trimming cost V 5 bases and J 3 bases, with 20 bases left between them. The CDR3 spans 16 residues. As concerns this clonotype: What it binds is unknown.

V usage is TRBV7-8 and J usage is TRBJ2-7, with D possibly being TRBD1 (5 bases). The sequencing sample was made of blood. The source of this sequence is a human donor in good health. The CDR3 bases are TGTGCCAGCAGCCCACACCCCGCGGCGACAGACTACGAGCAGTACTTC. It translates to CASSPHPAATDYEQYF.